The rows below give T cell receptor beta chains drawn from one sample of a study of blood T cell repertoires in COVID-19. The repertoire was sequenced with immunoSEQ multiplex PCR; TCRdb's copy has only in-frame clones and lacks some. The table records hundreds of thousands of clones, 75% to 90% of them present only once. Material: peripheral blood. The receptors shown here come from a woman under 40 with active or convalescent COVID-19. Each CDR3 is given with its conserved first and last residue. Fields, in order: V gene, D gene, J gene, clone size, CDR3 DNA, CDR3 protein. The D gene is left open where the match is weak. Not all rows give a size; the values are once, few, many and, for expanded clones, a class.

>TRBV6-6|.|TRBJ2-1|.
TGTGCCAGCAGTTACATCCTCGATGAGCAGTTCTTC
CASSYILDEQFF
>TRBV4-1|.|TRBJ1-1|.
TGCGCCAGCAGCCTTAAGGGGGTCACTGAAGCTTTCTTT
CASSLKGVTEAFF
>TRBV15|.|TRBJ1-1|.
TGTGCCACCAGCGCCCTACCTATAGGGGAAACTGAAGCTTTCTTT
CATSALPIGETEAFF
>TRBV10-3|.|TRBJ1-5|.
TGTGCCATCAGAGGACAGCCCAATCAGCCCCAGCATTTT
CAIRGQPNQPQHF
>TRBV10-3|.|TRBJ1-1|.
TGTGCCATCAGTGAGGCGCGGACAGCCATGAACACTGAAGCTTTCTTT
CAISEARTAMNTEAFF
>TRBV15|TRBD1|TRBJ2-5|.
TGTGCCACCAGCAGCAGACAGGGGCAAGAGACCCAGTACTTC
CATSSRQGQETQYF
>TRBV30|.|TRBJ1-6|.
TGTGCCTGGAGTCGATACAGAGATAATTCACCCCTCCACTTT
CAWSRYRDNSPLHF
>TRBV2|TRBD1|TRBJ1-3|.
TGTGCCAGCAGCGGATGGACAGGGCCCCGAAACACCATATATTTT
CASSGWTGPRNTIYF
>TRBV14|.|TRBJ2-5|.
TGTGCCAGCAGCCATAGGGGGGGGTACCAAGAGACCCAGTACTTC
CASSHRGGYQETQYF
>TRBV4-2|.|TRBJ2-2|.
TGTGCCAGCAGCCAAGATTCGGGTGGGACCGGGGAGCTGTTTTTT
CASSQDSGGTGELFF
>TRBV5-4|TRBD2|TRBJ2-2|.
TGTGCCAGCAGCTTGGCGGGGGGGGGCGGCACCGGGGAGCTGTTTTTT
CASSLAGGGGTGELFF
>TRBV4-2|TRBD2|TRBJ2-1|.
TGTGCCAGCAGCCAAGAAGGACGCGGGAGTAAATCCTACAATGAGCAGTTCTTC
CASSQEGRGSKSYNEQFF
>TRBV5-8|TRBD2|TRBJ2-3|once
TGTGCCAGCAGCCGGGGGGGGTCAGAAATCTCTAGCACAGATACGCAGTATTTT
CASSRGGSEISSTDTQYF
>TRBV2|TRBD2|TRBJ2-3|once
TGTGCCAGCAAAAATAAGGCCGGGGCTAGCGGGGGGGCCAGCACAGATACGCAGTATTTT
CASKNKAGASGGASTDTQYF
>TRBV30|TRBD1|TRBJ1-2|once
TGTGCCTGGAGTACCGTAAACCCGACAGGGAACTATGGCTACACCTTC
CAWSTVNPTGNYGYTF
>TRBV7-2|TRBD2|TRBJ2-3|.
TGTGCCAGCAGTTTTAGCGGGTCTAGCACAGATACGCAGTATTTT
CASSFSGSSTDTQYF
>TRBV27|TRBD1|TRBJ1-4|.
TGTGCCAGCAGAGCAGACAGGGCGGGTTACGAAAAACTGTTTTTT
CASRADRAGYEKLFF
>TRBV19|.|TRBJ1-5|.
TGTGCCAGTAGTATGGACAGTAGAATTAGCAATCAGCCCCAGCATTTT
CASSMDSRISNQPQHF
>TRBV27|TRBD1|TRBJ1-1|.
TGTGCCAGCAGTACGGACAGGGTGAACACTGAAGCTTTCTTT
CASSTDRVNTEAFF
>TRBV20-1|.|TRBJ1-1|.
TGCAGTGCTAGGTGGGGGGCTGAAGCTTTCTTT
CSARWGAEAFF
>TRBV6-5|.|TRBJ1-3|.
TGTGCCAGCAGTTACAAGGGGTCCCCCTCTGGAAACACCATATATTTT
CASSYKGSPSGNTIYF
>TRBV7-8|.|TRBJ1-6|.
TGTGCCAGCAGCTTAGAGGGGCAGGGTAATTCACCCCTCCACTTT
CASSLEGQGNSPLHF
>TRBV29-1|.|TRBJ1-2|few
TGCAGCGTTGAGGCTGTTAACTATGGCTACACCTTC
CSVEAVNYGYTF
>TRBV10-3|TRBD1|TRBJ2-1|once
TGTGCCATCAGTGGGGACAGCTCCTACAATGAGCAGTTCTTC
CAISGDSSYNEQFF
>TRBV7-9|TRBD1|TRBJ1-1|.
TGTGCCAGCAGCATGACAGGGAGTGCCACTGAAGCTTTCTTT
CASSMTGSATEAFF
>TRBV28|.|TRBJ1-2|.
TGTGCCAGCAGTCCCATCTCGACAGGCAACTATGGCTACACCTTC
CASSPISTGNYGYTF
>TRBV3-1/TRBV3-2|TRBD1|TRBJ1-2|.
TGTGCCAGCAGCCGCGGGACAGGGAGTGACTATGGCTACACCTTC
CASSRGTGSDYGYTF
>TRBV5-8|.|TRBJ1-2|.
TGTGCCAGCAGCCAGTTGGGGACTTTTAACTATGGCTACACCTTC
CASSQLGTFNYGYTF